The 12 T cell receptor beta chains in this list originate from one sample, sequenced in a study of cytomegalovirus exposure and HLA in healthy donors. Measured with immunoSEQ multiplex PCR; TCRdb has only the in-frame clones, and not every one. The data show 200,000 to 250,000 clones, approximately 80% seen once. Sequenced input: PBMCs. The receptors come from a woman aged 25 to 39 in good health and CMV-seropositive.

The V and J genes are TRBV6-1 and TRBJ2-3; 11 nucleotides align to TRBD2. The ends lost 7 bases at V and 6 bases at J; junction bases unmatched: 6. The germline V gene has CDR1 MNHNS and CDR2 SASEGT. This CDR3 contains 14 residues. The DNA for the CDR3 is TGTGCCAGCACCTTAGCGGGAGGGCCGGATACGCAGTATTTT. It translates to CASTLAGGPDTQYF.

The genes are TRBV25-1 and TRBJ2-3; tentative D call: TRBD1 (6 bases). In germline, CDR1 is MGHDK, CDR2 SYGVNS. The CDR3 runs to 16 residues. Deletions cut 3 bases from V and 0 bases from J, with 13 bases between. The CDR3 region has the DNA TGTGCCAGCAGTGATTCGTCAGGGGCTAGCACAGATACGCAGTATTTT. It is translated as CASSDSSGASTDTQYF.

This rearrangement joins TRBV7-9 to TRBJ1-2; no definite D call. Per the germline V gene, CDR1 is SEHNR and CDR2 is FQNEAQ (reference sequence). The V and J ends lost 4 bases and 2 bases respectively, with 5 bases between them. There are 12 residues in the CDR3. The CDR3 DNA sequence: TGTGCCAGCAGCTCTACGAACTATGGCTACACCTTC. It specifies CASSSTNYGYTF.

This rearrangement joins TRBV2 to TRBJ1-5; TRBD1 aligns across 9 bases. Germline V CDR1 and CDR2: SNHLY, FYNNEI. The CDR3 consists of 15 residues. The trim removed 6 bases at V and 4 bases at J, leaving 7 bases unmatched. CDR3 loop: CASRDDRGGNQPQHF. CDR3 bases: TGTGCCAGCAGGGACGACAGGGGGGGAAATCAGCCCCAGCATTTT.

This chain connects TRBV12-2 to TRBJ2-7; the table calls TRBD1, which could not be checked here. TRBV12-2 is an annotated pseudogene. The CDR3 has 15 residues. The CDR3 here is CASRLGPSRGPEQYF. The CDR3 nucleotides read TGTGCAAGTCGCTTAGGCCCATCAAGGGGCCCCGAGCAGTACTTC.

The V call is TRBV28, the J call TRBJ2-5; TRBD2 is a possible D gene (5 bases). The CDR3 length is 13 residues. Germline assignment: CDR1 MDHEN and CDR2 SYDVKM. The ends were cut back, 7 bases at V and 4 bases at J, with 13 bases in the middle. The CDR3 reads CASKAGPPETQYF. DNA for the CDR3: TGTGCCAGCAAGGCGGGCCCCCCAGAGACCCAGTACTTC.

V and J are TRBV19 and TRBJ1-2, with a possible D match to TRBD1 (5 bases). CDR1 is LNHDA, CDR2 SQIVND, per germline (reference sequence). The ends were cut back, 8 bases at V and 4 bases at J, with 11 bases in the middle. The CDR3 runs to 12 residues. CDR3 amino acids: CASSGTFYGYTF. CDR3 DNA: TGTGCCAGTTCTGGGACCTTCTATGGCTACACCTTC.

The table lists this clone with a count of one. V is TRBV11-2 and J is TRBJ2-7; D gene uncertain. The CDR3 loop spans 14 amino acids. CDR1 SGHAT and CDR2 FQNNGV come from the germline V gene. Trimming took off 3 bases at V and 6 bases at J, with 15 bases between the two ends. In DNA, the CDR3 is TGTGCCAGCAGCTTTTCCCCCGCAGCACCCGAGCAGTACTTC. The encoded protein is CASSFSPAAPEQYF.

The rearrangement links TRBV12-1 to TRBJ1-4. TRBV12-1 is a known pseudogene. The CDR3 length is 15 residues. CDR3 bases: TGTGCCAGCAGCCCAGCAATGTGGACTAATGAAAAACTGTTTTTT. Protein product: CASSPAMWTNEKLFF.

CDR3 sequence (DNA): TGTGCCTGGACCCCCCAAACAGCCGGGGAGCTGTTTTTT. Translating gives CAWTPQTAGELFF. The V gene is TRBV30, the J gene TRBJ2-2; D is unclear. Germline-derived CDR1 and CDR2 are GTSNPN and SVGIG (reference sequence). Trimming removed 4 bases at V and 6 bases at J, with 12 bases between. The CDR3 consists of 13 residues.

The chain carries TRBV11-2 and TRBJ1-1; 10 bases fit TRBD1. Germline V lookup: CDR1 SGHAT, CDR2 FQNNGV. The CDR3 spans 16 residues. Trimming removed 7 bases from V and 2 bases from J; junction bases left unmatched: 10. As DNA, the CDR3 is TGTGCCAGCACACTTCGACAGGGGGCATTTAACACTGAAGCTTTCTTT. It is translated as CASTLRQGAFNTEAFF. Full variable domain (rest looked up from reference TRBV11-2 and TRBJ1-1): EAGVAQSPRYKIIEKRQSVAFWCNPISGHATLYWYQQILGQGPKLLIQFQNNGVVDDSQLPKDRFSAERLKGVDSTLKIQPAKLEDSAVYLCASTLRQGAFNTEAFFGQGTRLTVV.

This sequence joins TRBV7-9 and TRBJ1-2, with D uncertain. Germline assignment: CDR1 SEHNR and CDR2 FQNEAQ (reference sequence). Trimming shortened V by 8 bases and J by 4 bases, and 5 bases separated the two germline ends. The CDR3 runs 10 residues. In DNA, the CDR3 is TGTGCCAGCGGCGGCTATGGCTACACCTTC. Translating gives CASGGYGYTF.